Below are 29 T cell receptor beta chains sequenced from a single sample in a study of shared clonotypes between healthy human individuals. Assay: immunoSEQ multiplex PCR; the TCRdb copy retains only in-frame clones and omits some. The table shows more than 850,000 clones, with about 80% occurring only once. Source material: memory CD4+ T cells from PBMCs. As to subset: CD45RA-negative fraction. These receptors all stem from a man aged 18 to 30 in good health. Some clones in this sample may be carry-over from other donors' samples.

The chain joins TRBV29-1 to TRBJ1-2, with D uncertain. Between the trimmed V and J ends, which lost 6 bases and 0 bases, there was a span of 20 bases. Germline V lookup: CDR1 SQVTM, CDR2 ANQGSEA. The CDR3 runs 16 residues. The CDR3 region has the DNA TGCAGCGTCCCCTTGTGGGCGACTTCGTCTAACTATGGCTACACCTTC. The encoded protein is CSVPLWATSSNYGYTF.

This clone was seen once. The CDR3 region has the DNA TGTGCCAGTAGTATGCAGCCTAACACTGAAGCTTTCTTT. The encoded protein is CASSMQPNTEAFF. V gene TRBV19 combines with J gene TRBJ1-1; D ambiguous. Germline values: CDR1 LNHDA, CDR2 SQIVND (reference sequence). The CDR3 has 13 residues. V lost 3 bases and J lost 2, with 7 bases in between.

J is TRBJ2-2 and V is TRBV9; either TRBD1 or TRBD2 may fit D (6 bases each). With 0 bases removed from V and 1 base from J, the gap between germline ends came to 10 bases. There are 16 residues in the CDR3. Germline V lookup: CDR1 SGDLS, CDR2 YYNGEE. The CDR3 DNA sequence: TGTGCCAGCAGCGTAGCACAGGGAGGGAACACCGGGGAGCTGTTTTTT. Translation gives CASSVAQGGNTGELFF.

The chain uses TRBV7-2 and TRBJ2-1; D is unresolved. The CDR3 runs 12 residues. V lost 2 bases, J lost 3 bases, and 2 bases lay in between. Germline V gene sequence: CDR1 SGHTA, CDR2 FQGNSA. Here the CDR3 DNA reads TGTGCCAGCAGCTTAAACTACAATGAGCAGTTCTTC. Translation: CASSLNYNEQFF.

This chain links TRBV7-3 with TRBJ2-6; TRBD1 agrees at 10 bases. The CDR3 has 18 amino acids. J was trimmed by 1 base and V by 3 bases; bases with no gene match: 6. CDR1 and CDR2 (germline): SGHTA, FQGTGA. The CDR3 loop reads CASSLTGTGVSGANVLTF. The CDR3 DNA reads TGTGCCAGCAGCTTGACCGGGACAGGGGTATCTGGGGCCAACGTCCTGACTTTC.

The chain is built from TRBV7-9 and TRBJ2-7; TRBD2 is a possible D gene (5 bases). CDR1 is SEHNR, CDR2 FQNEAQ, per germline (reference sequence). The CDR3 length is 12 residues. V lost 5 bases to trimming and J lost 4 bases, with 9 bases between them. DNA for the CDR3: TGTGCCAGCAGCCTATCGGGGTACGAGCAGTACTTC. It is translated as CASSLSGYEQYF.

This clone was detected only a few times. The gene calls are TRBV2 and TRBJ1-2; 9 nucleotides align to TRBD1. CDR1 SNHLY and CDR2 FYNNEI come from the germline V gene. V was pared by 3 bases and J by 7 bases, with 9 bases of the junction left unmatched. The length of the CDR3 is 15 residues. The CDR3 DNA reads TGTGCCAGCAGTGATCCGGGACAGGGAGGGTTTGGCTACACCTTC. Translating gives CASSDPGQGGFGYTF.

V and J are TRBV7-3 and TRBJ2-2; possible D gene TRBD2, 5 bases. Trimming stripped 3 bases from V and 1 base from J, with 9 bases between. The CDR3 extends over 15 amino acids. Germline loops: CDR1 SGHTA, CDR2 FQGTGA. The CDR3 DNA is TGTGCCAGCAGCTTCGGACTCCAGAACACCGGGGAGCTGTTTTTT. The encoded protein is CASSFGLQNTGELFF.

This chain's CDR3 is CASSQSGYGYTF. CDR3 nucleotide sequence: TGCGCCAGCAGCCAATCCGGCTATGGCTACACCTTC. The rearrangement links TRBV4-1 to TRBJ1-2; the D is unclear. The CDR3 covers 12 residues. Germline V gene sequence: CDR1 MGHRA, CDR2 YSYEKL. V lost 2 bases to trimming and J lost 4 bases, with 5 bases between them.

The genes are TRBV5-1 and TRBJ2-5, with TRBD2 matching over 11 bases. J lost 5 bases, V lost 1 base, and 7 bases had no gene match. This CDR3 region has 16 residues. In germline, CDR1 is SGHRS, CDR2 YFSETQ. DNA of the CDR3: TGCGCCAGCAGCTTGTTTCTAGCGGGAGGCGGGGAGACCCAGTACTTC. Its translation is CASSLFLAGGGETQYF.

CDR3 nucleotide sequence: TGTGCCAGTAGTATATTTGTGGACAGGGGCAATCAGCCCCAGCATTTT. It encodes CASSIFVDRGNQPQHF. V gene TRBV19 combines with J gene TRBJ1-5; TRBD1 matches 8 bases. Germline-derived CDR1 and CDR2 are LNHDA and SQIVND (reference sequence). The V gene end was trimmed by 2 bases and the J gene end by 2 bases; junction bases not matched to a gene: 5. The CDR3 contains 16 residues. Based on the CDR3 plus reference TRBV19 and TRBJ1-5, the full variable domain is DGGITQSPKYLFRKEGQNVTLSCEQNLNHDAMYWYRQDPGQGLRLIYYSQIVNDFQKGDIAEGYSVSREKKESFPLTVTSAQKNPTAFYLCASSIFVDRGNQPQHFGDGTRLSIL.

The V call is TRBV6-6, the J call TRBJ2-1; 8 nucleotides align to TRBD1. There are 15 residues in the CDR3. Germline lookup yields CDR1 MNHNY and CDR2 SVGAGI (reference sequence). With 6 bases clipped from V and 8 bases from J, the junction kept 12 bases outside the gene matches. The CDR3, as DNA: TGTGCCAGCAGCACCGGACAGGGCCGGGGCCATGAGCAGTTCTTC. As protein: CASSTGQGRGHEQFF.

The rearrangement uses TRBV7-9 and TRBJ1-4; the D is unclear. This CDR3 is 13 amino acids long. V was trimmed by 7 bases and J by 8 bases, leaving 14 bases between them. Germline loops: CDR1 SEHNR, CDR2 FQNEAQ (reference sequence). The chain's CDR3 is CASTPDAGEKLFF. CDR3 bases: TGTGCCAGCACCCCCGACGCTGGCGAAAAACTGTTTTTT.

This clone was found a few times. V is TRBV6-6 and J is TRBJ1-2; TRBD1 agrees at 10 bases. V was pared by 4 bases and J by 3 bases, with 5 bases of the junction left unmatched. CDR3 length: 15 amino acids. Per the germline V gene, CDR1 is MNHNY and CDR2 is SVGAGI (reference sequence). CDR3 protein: CASSFTGTGDYGYTF. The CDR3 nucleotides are TGTGCCAGCAGTTTCACCGGGACAGGGGACTATGGCTACACCTTC.

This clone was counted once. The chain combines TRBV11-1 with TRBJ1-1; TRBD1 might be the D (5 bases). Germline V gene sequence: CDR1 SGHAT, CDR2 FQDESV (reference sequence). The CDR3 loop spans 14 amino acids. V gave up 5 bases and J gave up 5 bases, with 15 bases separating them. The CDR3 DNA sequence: TGTGCCAGCAGCCGACGGGGGACTTTTACTGAAGCTTTCTTT. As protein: CASSRRGTFTEAFF.

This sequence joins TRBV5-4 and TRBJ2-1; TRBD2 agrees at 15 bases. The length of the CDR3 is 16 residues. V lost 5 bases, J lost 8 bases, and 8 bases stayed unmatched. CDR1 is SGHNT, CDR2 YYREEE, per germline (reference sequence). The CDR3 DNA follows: TGTGCCAGCAGTTCTAGGACTAGCGGGAGGGGGGATGAGCAGTTCTTC. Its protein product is CASSSRTSGRGDEQFF.

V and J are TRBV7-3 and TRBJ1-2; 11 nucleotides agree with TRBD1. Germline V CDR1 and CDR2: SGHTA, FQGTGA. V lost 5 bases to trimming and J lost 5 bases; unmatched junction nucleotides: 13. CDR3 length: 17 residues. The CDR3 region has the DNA TGTGCCAGCAGCCGCGGTTCCGGGACAGGGGGTCGGTATGGCTACACCTTC. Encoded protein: CASSRGSGTGGRYGYTF.

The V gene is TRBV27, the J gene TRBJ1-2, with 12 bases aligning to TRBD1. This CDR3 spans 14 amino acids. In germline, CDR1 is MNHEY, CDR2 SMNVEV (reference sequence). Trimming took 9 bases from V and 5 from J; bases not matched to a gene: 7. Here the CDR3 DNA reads TGTGCCAGTTGGGGACAGGGGGCAGGATATGGCTACACCTTC. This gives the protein CASWGQGAGYGYTF.

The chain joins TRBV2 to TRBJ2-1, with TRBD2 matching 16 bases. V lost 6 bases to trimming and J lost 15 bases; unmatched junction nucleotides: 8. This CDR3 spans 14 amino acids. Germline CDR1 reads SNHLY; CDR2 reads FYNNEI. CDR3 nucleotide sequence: TGTGCCAGCAGCCCCGGGACTAGCGGGAGGGCTCTGTTCTTC. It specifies CASSPGTSGRALFF.

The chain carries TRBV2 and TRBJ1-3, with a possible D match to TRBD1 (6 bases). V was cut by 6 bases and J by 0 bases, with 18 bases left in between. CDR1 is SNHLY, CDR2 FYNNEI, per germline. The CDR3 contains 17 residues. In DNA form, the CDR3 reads TGTGCCAGCAGAAGACAGGCAGGTTCTTCCTCTGGAAACACCATATATTTT. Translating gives CASRRQAGSSSGNTIYF. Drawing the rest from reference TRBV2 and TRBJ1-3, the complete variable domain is EPEVTQTPSHQVTQMGQEVILRCVPISNHLYFYWYRQILGQKVEFLVSFYNNEISEKSEIFDDQFSVERPDGSNFTLKIRSTKLEDSAMYFCASRRQAGSSSGNTIYFGEGSWLTVV.

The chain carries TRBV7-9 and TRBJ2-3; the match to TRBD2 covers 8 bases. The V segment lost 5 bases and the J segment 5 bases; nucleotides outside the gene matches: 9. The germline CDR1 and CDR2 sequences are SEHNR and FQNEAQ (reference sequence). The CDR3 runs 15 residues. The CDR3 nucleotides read TGTGCCAGCAGCCCACCTAGCGGGTGGGGAGATACGCAGTATTTT. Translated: CASSPPSGWGDTQYF. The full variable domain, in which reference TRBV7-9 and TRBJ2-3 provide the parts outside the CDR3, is DTGVSQNPRHKITKRGQNVTFRCDPISEHNRLYWYRQTLGQGPEFLTYFQNEAQLEKSRLLSDRFSAERPKGSFSTLEIQRTEQGDSAMYLCASSPPSGWGDTQYFGPGTRLTVL.

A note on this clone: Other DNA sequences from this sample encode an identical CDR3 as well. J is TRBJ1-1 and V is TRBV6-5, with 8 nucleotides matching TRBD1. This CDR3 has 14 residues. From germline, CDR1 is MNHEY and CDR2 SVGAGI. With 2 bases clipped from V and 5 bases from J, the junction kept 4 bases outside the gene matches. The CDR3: CASSYKQGGTEAFF. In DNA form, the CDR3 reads TGTGCCAGCAGTTACAAACAGGGGGGAACTGAAGCTTTCTTT.

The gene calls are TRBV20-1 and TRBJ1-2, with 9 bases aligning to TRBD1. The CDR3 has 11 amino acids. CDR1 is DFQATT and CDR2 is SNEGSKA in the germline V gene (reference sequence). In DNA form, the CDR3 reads TGCGCACAGGGGGCAGACTATGGCTACACCTTC. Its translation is CAQGADYGYTF.

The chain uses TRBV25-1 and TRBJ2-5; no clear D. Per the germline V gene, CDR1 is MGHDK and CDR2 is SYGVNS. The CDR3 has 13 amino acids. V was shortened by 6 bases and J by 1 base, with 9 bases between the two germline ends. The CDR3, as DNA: TGTGCCAGCAGACTATCCCCCCAAGAGACCCAGTACTTC. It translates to CASRLSPQETQYF.

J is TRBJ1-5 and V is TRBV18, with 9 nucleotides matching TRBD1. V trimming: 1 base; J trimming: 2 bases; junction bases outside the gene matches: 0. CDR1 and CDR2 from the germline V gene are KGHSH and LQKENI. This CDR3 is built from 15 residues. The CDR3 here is CASSPRDRGNQPQHF. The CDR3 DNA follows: TGTGCCAGCTCACCACGGGACAGGGGCAATCAGCCCCAGCATTTT. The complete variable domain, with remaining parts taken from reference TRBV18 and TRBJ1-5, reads NAGVMQNPRHLVRRRGQEARLRCSPMKGHSHVYWYRQLPEEGLKFMVYLQKENIIDESGMPKERFSAEFPKEGPSILRIQQVVRGDSAAYFCASSPRDRGNQPQHFGDGTRLSIL.

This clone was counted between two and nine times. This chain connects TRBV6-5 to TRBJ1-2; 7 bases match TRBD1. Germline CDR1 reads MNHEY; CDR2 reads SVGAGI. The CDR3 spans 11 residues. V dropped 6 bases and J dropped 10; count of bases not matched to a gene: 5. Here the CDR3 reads CASRARGLYTF. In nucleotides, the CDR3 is TGTGCCAGCAGGGCGAGGGGGCTCTACACCTTC.

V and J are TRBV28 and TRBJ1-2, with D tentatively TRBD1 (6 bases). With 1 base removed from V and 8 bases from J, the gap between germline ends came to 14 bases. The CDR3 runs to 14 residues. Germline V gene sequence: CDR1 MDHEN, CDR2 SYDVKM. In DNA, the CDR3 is TGTGCCAGCAGTTTATTCGAACATAGGGGGGGCTACACCTTC. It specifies CASSLFEHRGGYTF.

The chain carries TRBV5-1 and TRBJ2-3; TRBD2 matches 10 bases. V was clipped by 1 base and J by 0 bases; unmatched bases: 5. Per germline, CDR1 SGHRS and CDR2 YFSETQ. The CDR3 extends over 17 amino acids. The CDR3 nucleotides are TGCGCCAGCAGCTTGTCAACTAGCGGGAAAAGCACAGATACGCAGTATTTT. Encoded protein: CASSLSTSGKSTDTQYF.

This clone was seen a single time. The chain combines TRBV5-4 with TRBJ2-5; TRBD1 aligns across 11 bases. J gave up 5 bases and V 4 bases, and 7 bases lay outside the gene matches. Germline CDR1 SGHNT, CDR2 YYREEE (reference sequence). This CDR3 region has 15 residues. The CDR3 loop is CASSPGGTGGETQYF. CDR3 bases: TGTGCCAGCAGCCCTGGAGGGACAGGGGGGGAGACCCAGTACTTC.